This TCR beta chain was sequenced in a study of beta chain features in type 1 diabetes (dated by TCRdb to 2016 to 2018). About the full investigation: Mean age, gender distribution, total cell number and subset yield did not differ between patients and healthy donors. A total of around 100 million sorted cells were examined across all samples, and RNA yield correlated strongly with the number of cells per subset. In the study, recently diagnosed type 1 diabetes patients and matched healthy donors were compared on the TCRB repertoires of their sorted circulating CD4+ T cell subsets. Whereas all 30 or so donors provided naive and central memory subsets, regulatory and stem cell-like memory subsets were isolated from just 8 patients and roughly eight healthy donors.

Here is what the overall study found, with its caveats: In all four CD4+ subsets, TCRB CDR3 length was moderately but significantly shorter in type 1 diabetes patients. Because the HLA sub-analyses included only small numbers of individuals, any influence of HLA type on TCRB rearrangement was left unresolved. Because cDNA was sequenced instead of genomic DNA, activated cells with high expression could be over-represented, although the groups did not differ in activation or CD3 levels. Shorter templates might be favored by PCR, yet because patient and control samples were amplified and corrected together, any such skew would affect both groups equally. Patients with type 1 diabetes made fewer insertions and deleted more nucleotides at VDJ recombination sites, implying thymic rearrangement abnormalities. Naive, central memory and regulatory TCRB repertoires appeared to be more similar among patients than among healthy donors.

Comment on this clone: No antigen is known for it. No base-level quality is on record; no much larger clone is a single base apart.

Measured from the cysteine to the phenylalanine, the CDR3 is 14 residues long. CDR3 DNA only is kept here, 42 bases in frame from base 1. The germline V gene (reference sequence) supplies CDR1 LNHNV and CDR2 YYDKDF. Trimmed from V: 3 bases; trimmed from J: 6 bases; junction bases lacking a gene match: 5. The entire amount of isolated RNA was reverse transcribed using the High Capacity cDNA Reverse Transcription Kit, so the sequenced TCRB transcripts were expressed ones. Deep immunoSEQ sequencing was applied to naive, central memory and regulatory T cell samples, giving an average of around 4 million total reads per sample. After sorted cells were lysed in RLT buffer, RNA was extracted with DNase-treated RNeasy Micro or Mini kits, with the choice depending on cell number. Each cell subset was processed on its own to prevent cross-contamination, while patient and healthy donor samples were processed together. TCRB sequences were amplified from cDNA with the immunoSEQ multiplex PCR, producing 87-bp fragments spanning the CDR3 region. The amplicons were sequenced using the Illumina HiSeq platform. In the source study's methods: Synthetic template baselines were used to correct PCR bias computationally, reads within Hamming distance 2 were collapsed together, and singletons that could not be merged were discarded. Reads were aligned against IMGT to assign V, D and J genes, CDR3 length and insertions or deletions at six rearrangement sites. Within each subset, clonotype counts were normalized to sorted cell number, after which true diversity and Gini coefficients were computed with the tcR R package. Repertoire sharing was quantified using the overlap coefficient calculated on TCRB nucleotide sequences. As a proxy for the pre-selection repertoire, out-of-frame TCRB sequences from naive cells were analyzed. The table comes from immuneACCESS by way of TCRdb, which keeps in-frame sequences with V and J called. Part of the clones is missing from these tables; in studies checked, under half for an unresolved V gene and the rest for unknown reasons. That table gives V, J and clone size, and the DNA gave D and trimming. The sample contains over 600,000 clones, 12% of them found a single time. The ten largest clones add up to about 0.11% of the sample.

A single peripheral blood draw of approximately 110 mL on average was collected from each donor into heparinised tubes. Naive, central memory, regulatory and stem cell-like memory CD4+ T cells were sorted on a BD FACSAria II using a panel including CD45RO, CCR7, CD25, CD127, CD95 and CD27. A purity above 98% was achieved for all sorted populations. PBMCs were isolated immediately by Lymphoprep density gradient centrifugation and stained directly without culture. To minimize batch effects, samples were stained and sorted in pairs, one healthy donor with one patient per experiment. The sequenced material came from naive CD4+ T cells from blood. The cell subset or site label, read with the paper, signifies: true naive CD4+ T cells. The chain is assembled from TRBV15 and TRBJ2-3, with TRBD1 matching 8 junction bases. This TCR derives from a man under 40 with type 1 diabetes. The CDR3 is CATSRDRVEDTQYF. The sequence in DNA is TGTGCCACCAGCAGGGACAGGGTGGAGGATACGCAGTATTTT.